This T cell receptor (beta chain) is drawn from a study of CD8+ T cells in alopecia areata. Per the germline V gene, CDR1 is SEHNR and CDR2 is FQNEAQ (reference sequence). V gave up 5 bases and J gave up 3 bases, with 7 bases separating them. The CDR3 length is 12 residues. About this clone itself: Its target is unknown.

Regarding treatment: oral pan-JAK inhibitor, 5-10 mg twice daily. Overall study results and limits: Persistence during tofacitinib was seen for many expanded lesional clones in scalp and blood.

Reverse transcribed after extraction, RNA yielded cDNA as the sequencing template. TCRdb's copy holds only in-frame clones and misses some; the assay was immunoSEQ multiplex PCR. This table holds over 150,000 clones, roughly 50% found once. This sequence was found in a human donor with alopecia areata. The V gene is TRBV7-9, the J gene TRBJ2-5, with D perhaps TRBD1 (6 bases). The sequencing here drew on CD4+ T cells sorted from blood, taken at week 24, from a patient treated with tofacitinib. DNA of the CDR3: TGTGCCAGCAGCCGGACAGAAGAGACCCAGTACTTC. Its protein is CASSRTEETQYF.